This section outlines one T cell receptor beta chain sequence together with its context. Its specificity is unknown. The PCR ran on 60 Vbeta and 13 Jbeta primers. The method was immunoSEQ multiplex PCR; TCRdb's version includes in-frame clones alone and lacks a portion of them. The sample shows some 150,000 clones, about two thirds of them seen only once. The V end lost 3 bases, the J end lost 0 bases, and 14 bases lay between the germline ends. The CDR3 spans 15 residues. The germline V gene has CDR1 SQVTM and CDR2 ANQGSEA. The source of the sample is a study of cytomegalovirus exposure and HLA in healthy donors. Study-wide points: The analysis excluded some indistinguishable V segments, including TRBV6-2 and TRBV6-3.

The gene calls are TRBV29-1 and TRBJ1-1; tentatively, D is TRBD1 (5 bases). The sample comprised PBMCs. The source is a man between 50 and 59 years old in good health and CMV-seropositive. The CDR3 DNA reads as TGCAGCGTTGATGGCGACGGAGGGGTGAACACTGAAGCTTTCTTT. It encodes CSVDGDGGVNTEAFF.